The 17 T cell receptor beta chains listed next were all sequenced from one sample in a study of T-cell reconstitution after alpha-beta-depleted transplantation in children. During its preparation, the TCRbeta library received unique molecular identifiers. TCRdb reanalysed the PCR reads using MiXCR and keeps one entry per CDR3 protein. In the table there are just over 950,000 distinct CDR3 sequences, around 30% of which are singletons. The sample consisted of PBMCs, mostly from graft donor cells, taken 360 days after TCRalphabeta/CD19-depleted stem cell transplant. The source of these receptors is a boy younger than two who had a stem cell transplant for SCID, so the T cells may come from the graft donor.

This clonotype has a handful of counts. CDR3 protein: CSVEPGRGETQYF. The CDR3 DNA is TGCAGCGTTGAACCAGGAAGGGGGGAGACCCAGTACTTC. The V call is TRBV29-1, the J call TRBJ2-5, with a weak D call TRBD1 (6 bases). Per the germline V gene, CDR1 is SQVTM and CDR2 is ANQGSEA. The CDR3 is 13 amino acids. Trimming stripped 2 bases from V and 5 bases from J, with 12 bases between.

The CDR3 spells CSATHIAGEETQYF. In nucleotides, the CDR3 is TGCAGTGCCACACACATAGCGGGGGAAGAGACCCAGTACTTC. The chain couples TRBV20-1 to TRBJ2-5, with 9 bases matching TRBD2. The CDR3 runs to 14 residues. J lost 3 bases, V lost 6 bases, and 8 bases had no gene match. Germline V gene lookup returns CDR1 DFQATT and CDR2 SNEGSKA (reference sequence).

The chain uses TRBV5-6 and TRBJ2-2; no firm D call. The length of the CDR3 is 16 residues. CDR1 is SGHDT, CDR2 YYEEEE, per germline. V was cut by 1 base and J by 0 bases, with 10 bases left in between. CDR3 in amino acids: CASSLSTPTNTGELFF. In nucleotides, the CDR3 is TGTGCCAGCAGCTTGAGTACACCCACGAACACCGGGGAGCTGTTTTTT.

The chain joins TRBV7-8 to TRBJ2-5; TRBD2 might be the D (6 bases). Trimming removed 1 base from V and 5 bases from J, with 14 bases in between. The CDR3 totals 15 residues. Germline V lookup: CDR1 SGHVS, CDR2 FQNEAQ. Here the CDR3 reads CASSLGRRAAETQYF. CDR3 DNA: TGTGCCAGCAGCTTAGGGCGGAGGGCGGCTGAGACCCAGTACTTC.

The rearrangement links TRBV27 to TRBJ2-3; 9 nucleotides line up with TRBD2. The length of the CDR3 is 18 residues. Germline lookup yields CDR1 MNHEY and CDR2 SMNVEV (reference sequence). V was pared by 3 bases and J by 8 bases, with 18 bases of the junction left unmatched. The CDR3 is CASSFLSSGGPRWSTQYF. The CDR3 region has the DNA TGTGCCAGCAGTTTCCTCTCAAGCGGGGGGCCCCGCTGGAGTACGCAGTATTTT.

In this sample, this clonotype turned up a few times. The CDR3 here is CASSQKDGTGELFF. CDR3 in DNA: TGCGCCAGCAGCCAAAAGGACGGCACCGGGGAGCTGTTTTTT. The V gene is TRBV4-1, the J gene TRBJ2-2, with D uncertain. Trimming left V 2 bases short and J 4 bases short, with 8 bases between. The CDR3 length is 14 residues. Per the germline V gene, CDR1 is MGHRA and CDR2 is YSYEKL.

The J gene is TRBJ1-1, the V gene TRBV12-5; 7 nucleotides match TRBD1. J lost 4 bases, V lost 8 bases, and 22 bases had no gene match. CDR1 and CDR2 (germline): LGHNT, FRNRAP. This CDR3 spans 18 amino acids. CDR3 in amino acids: CASRPGGVGTVRFTEAFF. As DNA, the CDR3 is TGTGCTAGTCGACCTGGCGGGGTCGGGACAGTCCGATTCACTGAAGCTTTCTTT. The complete variable domain, with remaining parts taken from reference TRBV12-5 and TRBJ1-1, reads DARVTQTPRHKVTEMGQEVTMRCQPILGHNTVFWYRQTMMQGLELLAYFRNRAPLDDSGMPKDRFSAEMPDATLATLKIQPSEPRDSAVYFCASRPGGVGTVRFTEAFFGQGTRLTVV.

The chain links TRBV29-1 to TRBJ2-3; the D is unclear. The CDR3 runs 13 residues. V lost 5 bases, J lost 0 bases, and 9 bases lay in between. Germline assignment: CDR1 SQVTM and CDR2 ANQGSEA. DNA for the CDR3: TGCAGCGTTACGGATCAGAGCACAGATACGCAGTATTTT. This translates into CSVTDQSTDTQYF.

The chain has TRBV29-1 and TRBJ1-5; D might be TRBD1 (6 bases). The CDR3 contains 13 residues. V was clipped by 4 bases and J by 3 bases, with 10 bases between them. CDR1 and CDR2 (germline): SQVTM, ANQGSEA. The chain's CDR3 is CSVGQVHNQPQHF. The CDR3 DNA reads as TGCAGCGTTGGACAGGTGCACAATCAGCCCCAGCATTTT.

This clonotype was counted only a few times. The chain couples TRBV7-2 to TRBJ1-3; no clear D. Germline CDR1 is SGHTA and CDR2 is FQGNSA. CDR3 length: 14 residues. V was shortened by 0 bases and J by 3 bases, with 6 bases between the two germline ends. The CDR3 here is CASSLAIYGNTIYF. Written as DNA, the CDR3 is TGTGCCAGCAGCTTAGCGATATATGGAAACACCATATATTTT.

The rearrangement links TRBV24-1 to TRBJ2-1, with D unclear. V gave up 9 bases and J gave up 1 base, with 9 bases separating them. This CDR3 contains 13 residues. Germline V gene sequence: CDR1 KGHDR, CDR2 SFDVKD. The CDR3 sequence is CATQTGSYNEQFF. The CDR3 DNA is TGTGCCACCCAAACTGGATCCTACAATGAGCAGTTCTTC.

This clonotype occurred a few times. The chain uses TRBV7-3 and TRBJ1-1; D may be TRBD1 (5 bases). Per germline, CDR1 SGHTA and CDR2 FQGTGA. V lost 5 bases to trimming and J lost 6 bases, with 19 bases between them. The CDR3 is 15 amino acids. CDR3 sequence: CASSPTVGTTAEAFF. The CDR3 coding sequence is TGTGCCAGCAGCCCTACGGTTGGGACTACAGCTGAAGCTTTCTTT.

The table lists this clonotype with many counts. The genes are TRBV6-2 or TRBV6-3 and TRBJ2-7, with D perhaps TRBD1 (5 bases). The CDR3 runs to 14 residues. Germline V gene data show CDR1 as MNHEY and CDR2 as SVGEGT. The germline V and J ends were trimmed by 2 bases and 0 bases, with 8 bases remaining between them. The chain's CDR3 is CASSYRGSSYEQYF. The CDR3 DNA reads TGTGCCAGCAGTTACAGGGGAAGCTCCTACGAGCAGTACTTC.

The V gene is TRBV9, the J gene TRBJ2-7; D remains ambiguous. The germline V gene has CDR1 SGDLS and CDR2 YYNGEE. Trimming left V 4 bases short and J 3 bases short, with 11 bases between. The CDR3 is 13 residues long. The CDR3 protein is CASSPLGVYEQYF. CDR3 DNA sequence: TGTGCCAGCAGCCCCCTCGGCGTCTACGAGCAGTACTTC. The full variable domain, completed using reference TRBV9 and TRBJ2-7, is DSGVTQTPKHLITATGQRVTLRCSPRSGDLSVYWYQQSLDQGLQFLIQYYNGEERAKGNILERFSAQQFPDLHSELNLSSLELGDSALYFCASSPLGVYEQYFGPGTRLTVT.

The chain employs TRBV5-1 and TRBJ2-1; D is unclear. There are 15 residues in the CDR3. Per the germline V gene, CDR1 is SGHRS and CDR2 is YFSETQ. V lost 4 bases and J lost 5, with 16 bases in between. The CDR3 protein is CASSRTTIQHNEQFF. Written as DNA, the CDR3 is TGCGCCAGCAGCCGTACCACGATACAGCACAATGAGCAGTTCTTC. Drawing the rest from reference TRBV5-1 and TRBJ2-1, the complete variable domain is KAGVTQTPRYLIKTRGQQVTLSCSPISGHRSVSWYQQTPGQGLQFLFEYFSETQRNKGNFPGRFSGRQFSNSRSEMNVSTLELGDSALYLCASSRTTIQHNEQFFGPGTRLTVL.

This clonotype was detected a few times. The genes are TRBV12-3 or TRBV12-4 and TRBJ2-2, with 7 bases that match TRBD2. The V and J ends lost 9 bases and 6 bases, in that order; junction bases with no gene match: 13. The CDR3 extends over 15 amino acids. CDR3: CASKYLVLAAGELFF. CDR3 sequence (DNA): TGTGCCAGTAAATATCTGGTGCTAGCGGCCGGGGAGCTGTTTTTT.

A few counts support this clonotype. The chain links TRBV5-1 to TRBJ1-4; D may be TRBD1 (5 bases). The V and J ends lost 0 bases and 8 bases respectively, with 20 bases between them. This CDR3 region has 17 residues. Germline CDR1 and CDR2: SGHRS and YFSETQ. Here the CDR3 DNA reads TGCGCCAGCAGCTTGGCTGGTAGAGGGGCCGGACGGGAAAAACTGTTTTTT. This translates into CASSLAGRGAGREKLFF.